Listed below are T cell receptor beta chains from one sample, sequenced in a study of T cell changes during pregnancy in multiple sclerosis. Profiled with immunoSEQ multiplex PCR; TCRdb holds only in-frame clones, not every one. Of approximately 130,000 clones listed, about 95% were seen once; the top ten hold 0.44%. The source material was peripheral blood, sampled after pregnancy. The receptors derive from a female donor with multiple sclerosis, enrolled in a pregnancy study. Both conserved end residues are part of each CDR3. A D gene is named only where the DNA matches it firmly. Size values are once, few and many counts, or a class for expanded clones, and some rows have none.

clone_size: .
j_call: TRBJ1-2
d_call: TRBD1
v_call: TRBV28
cdr3_nt: TGTGCCAGCAAACAGGGGGCTAACTATGGCTACACCTTC
cdr3_aa: CASKQGANYGYTF

clone_size: .
j_call: TRBJ1-2
d_call: TRBD1
v_call: TRBV28
cdr3_nt: TGTGCCAGCACCACCGGGACAGGAACAGCGGGGGGCTACACCTTC
cdr3_aa: CASTTGTGTAGGYTF

clone_size: .
j_call: TRBJ2-5
d_call: .
v_call: TRBV4-3
cdr3_nt: TGCGCCAGCAGCCAAGAATACAGGGTACAGGAGACCCAGTACTTC
cdr3_aa: CASSQEYRVQETQYF

clone_size: .
j_call: TRBJ2-5
d_call: .
v_call: TRBV7-9
cdr3_nt: TGTGCCAGCAGCCCGAGGGGGGGGTACCAAGAGACCCAGTACTTC
cdr3_aa: CASSPRGGYQETQYF

clone_size: .
j_call: TRBJ1-4
d_call: .
v_call: TRBV15
cdr3_nt: TGTGCCACCTCGGAGGGTACAACTAATGAAAAACTGTTTTTT
cdr3_aa: CATSEGTTNEKLFF

clone_size: once
j_call: TRBJ2-2
d_call: .
v_call: TRBV27
cdr3_nt: TGTGCCAGCAGTTTATACACTAGCAAGAACACCGGGGAGCTGTTTTTT
cdr3_aa: CASSLYTSKNTGELFF

clone_size: once
j_call: TRBJ2-7
d_call: TRBD2
v_call: TRBV28
cdr3_nt: TGTGCCAGCAGCGCCACTAGCGGGAGTAATTACGAGCAGTACTTC
cdr3_aa: CASSATSGSNYEQYF

clone_size: .
j_call: TRBJ2-1
d_call: .
v_call: TRBV9
cdr3_nt: TGTGCCAGCAGCTCCCGCGGGATCTCCTACAATGAGCAGTTCTTC
cdr3_aa: CASSSRGISYNEQFF

clone_size: once
j_call: TRBJ2-6
d_call: .
v_call: TRBV19
cdr3_nt: TGTGCCAGTAGTATAGAGGTCTCGGGACTCCTTGGCTCTGGGGCCAACGTCCTGACTTTC
cdr3_aa: CASSIEVSGLLGSGANVLTF

clone_size: .
j_call: TRBJ1-3
d_call: .
v_call: TRBV19
cdr3_nt: TGTGCCACCTTTGACAGATCGACTTCTGGAAACACCATATATTTT
cdr3_aa: CATFDRSTSGNTIYF

clone_size: .
j_call: TRBJ2-7
d_call: .
v_call: TRBV9
cdr3_nt: TGTGCCAGCAGCGTAGCTACAGGGAGCTCCTACGAGCAGTACTTC
cdr3_aa: CASSVATGSSYEQYF

clone_size: .
j_call: TRBJ1-1
d_call: TRBD1
v_call: TRBV9
cdr3_nt: TGTGCCAGCAGCGTAGAGGGACAGTTGAACACTGAAGCTTTCTTT
cdr3_aa: CASSVEGQLNTEAFF

clone_size: .
j_call: TRBJ1-2
d_call: TRBD1
v_call: TRBV6-6
cdr3_nt: TGTGCCAGCAGTGGGGGACAGGGGCTTGGCTACACCTTC
cdr3_aa: CASSGGQGLGYTF

clone_size: once
j_call: TRBJ2-2
d_call: TRBD2
v_call: TRBV5-4
cdr3_nt: TGTGCCAGCAGCCCAGCGGGAGCCGGGGAGCTGTTTTTT
cdr3_aa: CASSPAGAGELFF

clone_size: .
j_call: TRBJ2-7
d_call: .
v_call: TRBV5-1
cdr3_nt: TGCGCCAGCAGCTTGGGACAGGGAGGCGAGCAGTACTTC
cdr3_aa: CASSLGQGGEQYF

clone_size: .
j_call: TRBJ1-3
d_call: .
v_call: TRBV19
cdr3_nt: TGTGCCAGTGCCGCAGGATCTGGAAACACCATATATTTT
cdr3_aa: CASAAGSGNTIYF

clone_size: .
j_call: TRBJ2-7
d_call: .
v_call: TRBV28
cdr3_nt: TGTGCCAGCAGTCAGGGTTACGAGCAGTACTTC
cdr3_aa: CASSQGYEQYF

clone_size: .
j_call: TRBJ1-5
d_call: TRBD1
v_call: TRBV2
cdr3_nt: TGTGCCAGCAGTACAGGGGTCAATCAGCCCCAGCATTTT
cdr3_aa: CASSTGVNQPQHF

clone_size: .
j_call: TRBJ1-2
d_call: .
v_call: TRBV29-1
cdr3_nt: TGCAGCGTTGATGCGGGGCTAGATGGTAGGGGCTATGGCTACACCTTC
cdr3_aa: CSVDAGLDGRGYGYTF

clone_size: .
j_call: TRBJ2-7
d_call: .
v_call: TRBV28
cdr3_nt: TGTGCCAGCAGTTTATCCACAGGTGTCGAGCAGTACTTC
cdr3_aa: CASSLSTGVEQYF

clone_size: .
j_call: TRBJ2-5
d_call: .
v_call: TRBV19
cdr3_nt: TGTGCCAGCTCTGGGACACGGCAAGAGACCCAGTACTTC
cdr3_aa: CASSGTRQETQYF

clone_size: .
j_call: TRBJ2-3
d_call: .
v_call: TRBV5-1
cdr3_nt: TGCGCCAGCAGCCTATCAGGGGTTGGTTTAGCAGATACGCAGTATTTT
cdr3_aa: CASSLSGVGLADTQYF

clone_size: .
j_call: TRBJ2-3
d_call: .
v_call: TRBV5-4
cdr3_nt: TGTGCCAGCAGCCTCCGCACAGATACGCAGTATTTT
cdr3_aa: CASSLRTDTQYF

clone_size: once
j_call: TRBJ2-7
d_call: TRBD1
v_call: TRBV6-5
cdr3_nt: TGTGCCAGCAGTCACGACAGGGACCCCCTTTACGAGCAGTACTTC
cdr3_aa: CASSHDRDPLYEQYF

clone_size: .
j_call: TRBJ1-5
d_call: TRBD1
v_call: TRBV7-2
cdr3_nt: TGTGCCAGCAGCTTAGAGACAGGGAGCAATCAGCCCCAGCATTTT
cdr3_aa: CASSLETGSNQPQHF

clone_size: .
j_call: TRBJ2-7
d_call: .
v_call: TRBV28
cdr3_nt: TGTGCCAGCAGTTCCTCGCTTGGGCCCCGCGCGGGGTACGAGCAGTACTTC
cdr3_aa: CASSSSLGPRAGYEQYF

clone_size: .
j_call: TRBJ1-2
d_call: .
v_call: TRBV28
cdr3_nt: TGTGCCAGCAGTTACTTCCCGGGGTTGGGCTACACCTTC
cdr3_aa: CASSYFPGLGYTF

clone_size: .
j_call: TRBJ2-7
d_call: TRBD1
v_call: TRBV5-1
cdr3_nt: TGCGCCAGCAGCTTAGTAAGTCTTGGACAGGGTACCTACGAGCAGTACTTC
cdr3_aa: CASSLVSLGQGTYEQYF

clone_size: .
j_call: TRBJ1-2
d_call: .
v_call: TRBV10-3
cdr3_nt: TGTGCCATCAGTGAATGGGGTGGGGGGAGCTATGGCTACACCTTC
cdr3_aa: CAISEWGGGSYGYTF

clone_size: few
j_call: TRBJ2-5
d_call: .
v_call: TRBV19
cdr3_nt: TGTGCCAGTAGTACCGGTCTAGTAGAGACCCAGTACTTC
cdr3_aa: CASSTGLVETQYF

clone_size: .
j_call: TRBJ2-1
d_call: TRBD2
v_call: TRBV5-5
cdr3_nt: TGTGCCAGCAGGAACGCGGGACTAGCGGGAGGGCGCTATGAGCAGTTCTTC
cdr3_aa: CASRNAGLAGGRYEQFF

clone_size: .
j_call: TRBJ2-1
d_call: TRBD2
v_call: TRBV27
cdr3_nt: TGTGCCAGCAGTTTGGCGGGAGGAAACAATGAGCAGTTCTTC
cdr3_aa: CASSLAGGNNEQFF

clone_size: .
j_call: TRBJ2-1
d_call: .
v_call: TRBV18
cdr3_nt: TGTGCCAGCTCACCTCCCGGGGGTTTAACTTCGGTCAGTGAGCAGTTCTTC
cdr3_aa: CASSPPGGLTSVSEQFF

clone_size: .
j_call: TRBJ1-4
d_call: .
v_call: TRBV6-1
cdr3_nt: TGTGCCAGCAGTGAAACAGGGATCGTCACTGAAAAACTGTTTTTT
cdr3_aa: CASSETGIVTEKLFF

clone_size: .
j_call: TRBJ2-1
d_call: .
v_call: TRBV19
cdr3_nt: TGTGCCAGTAGTATAGGAGCAGGTAGGAATGAGCAGTTCTTC
cdr3_aa: CASSIGAGRNEQFF

clone_size: once
j_call: TRBJ2-7
d_call: .
v_call: TRBV18
cdr3_nt: TGTGCCAGCTCACCAGGCAGGCCGGCCTACGAGCAGTACTTC
cdr3_aa: CASSPGRPAYEQYF

clone_size: few
j_call: TRBJ1-1
d_call: .
v_call: TRBV25-1
cdr3_nt: TGTGCCAGCAGTGAATTCCCGGGAAGGGCTTTCTTT
cdr3_aa: CASSEFPGRAFF

clone_size: .
j_call: TRBJ1-5
d_call: .
v_call: TRBV2
cdr3_nt: TGTGCCAGCAGTGAACAGATAAGCAATCAGCCCCAGCATTTT
cdr3_aa: CASSEQISNQPQHF

clone_size: .
j_call: TRBJ1-4
d_call: TRBD1
v_call: TRBV11-2
cdr3_nt: TGTGCCAGCAGCTTAGGACAGGGCAATGAAAAACTGTTTTTT
cdr3_aa: CASSLGQGNEKLFF

clone_size: .
j_call: TRBJ1-1
d_call: .
v_call: TRBV7-9
cdr3_nt: TGTGCCAGCAGCTTAGGAGCAAACACTGAAGCTTTCTTT
cdr3_aa: CASSLGANTEAFF

clone_size: .
j_call: TRBJ2-2
d_call: TRBD2
v_call: TRBV18
cdr3_nt: TGTGCCAGCTCCCTAGCTAGCGGGAAAAACACCGGGGAGCTGTTTTTT
cdr3_aa: CASSLASGKNTGELFF

clone_size: .
j_call: TRBJ1-4
d_call: .
v_call: TRBV19
cdr3_nt: TGTGCCAGTAGTATAGTGTCGGGGGGGGCTAATGAAAAACTGTTTTTT
cdr3_aa: CASSIVSGGANEKLFF

clone_size: .
j_call: TRBJ2-7
d_call: .
v_call: TRBV28
cdr3_nt: TGTGCCAGCAATTCACTTGAAGAGCAGTACTTC
cdr3_aa: CASNSLEEQYF

clone_size: .
j_call: TRBJ2-5
d_call: TRBD1
v_call: TRBV5-4
cdr3_nt: TGTGCCAGCAGAAAGGGACAGGGGGAGTGGGAGACCCAGTACTTC
cdr3_aa: CASRKGQGEWETQYF

clone_size: .
j_call: TRBJ2-3
d_call: .
v_call: TRBV10-1
cdr3_nt: TGCGCCAGCAGAATCGGGAGTGGGGCAAGTTATACGCAGTATTTT
cdr3_aa: CASRIGSGASYTQYF